This T cell receptor beta chain appears in the sequencing data of a study of T cell responses to AZD1222 COVID-19 vaccine. Study-wide points: Regions 160-218 and 743-854 dominated among vaccine-associated CD4 TCRs spanning spike. Reports indicate that nearly half of spike-specific TCRs are directed at unmutated variant regions.

This CDR3 comprises 13 residues. CDR1 WNHNN and CDR2 SYGVQD come from the germline V gene (reference sequence). The V end was cut by 9 bases, the J end by 2 bases, with 13 bases between. Points on this clone: What it binds is not known.

Clones were read by immunoSEQ multiplex PCR, and TCRdb kept only the in-frame ones, dropping some. The sample includes fewer than 150,000 clones, approximately 86% of them seen just once. This specimen consisted of peripheral blood, obtained 28 days after the second AZD1222 dose. V is TRBV10-1 and J is TRBJ1-1; maybe TRBD1 (6 bases). The receptor comes from an adult who received the AZD1222 COVID-19 vaccine. CDR3 protein: CASQQGFNTEAFF. Written as DNA, the CDR3 is TGCGCCAGTCAACAGGGTTTTAACACTGAAGCTTTCTTT.